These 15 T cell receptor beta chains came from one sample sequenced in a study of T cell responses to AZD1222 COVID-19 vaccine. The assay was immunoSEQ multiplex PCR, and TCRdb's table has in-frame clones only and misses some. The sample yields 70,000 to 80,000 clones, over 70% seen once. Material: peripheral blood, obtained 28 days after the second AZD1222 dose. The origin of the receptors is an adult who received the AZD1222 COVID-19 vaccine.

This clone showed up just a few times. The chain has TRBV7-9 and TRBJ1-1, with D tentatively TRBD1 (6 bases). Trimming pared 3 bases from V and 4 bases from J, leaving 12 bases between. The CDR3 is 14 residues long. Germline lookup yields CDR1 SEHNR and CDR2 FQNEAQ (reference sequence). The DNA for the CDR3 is TGTGCCAGCAGCTTGCGGGGGGCGGTCACTGAAGCTTTCTTT. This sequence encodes CASSLRGAVTEAFF.

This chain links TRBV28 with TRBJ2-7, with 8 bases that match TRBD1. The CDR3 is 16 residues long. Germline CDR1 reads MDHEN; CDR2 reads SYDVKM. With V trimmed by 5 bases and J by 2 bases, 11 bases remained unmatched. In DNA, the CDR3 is TGTGCCAGCAGTGCCCACGGGACAGGTAATACCTACGAGCAGTACTTC. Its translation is CASSAHGTGNTYEQYF.

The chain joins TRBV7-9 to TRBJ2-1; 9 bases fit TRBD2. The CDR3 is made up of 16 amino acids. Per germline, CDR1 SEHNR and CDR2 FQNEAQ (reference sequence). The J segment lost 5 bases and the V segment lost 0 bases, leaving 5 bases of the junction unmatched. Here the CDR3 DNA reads TGTGCCAGCAGCTTAGCGGAGGCGGGAGGGAACAATGAGCAGTTCTTC. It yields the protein CASSLAEAGGNNEQFF.

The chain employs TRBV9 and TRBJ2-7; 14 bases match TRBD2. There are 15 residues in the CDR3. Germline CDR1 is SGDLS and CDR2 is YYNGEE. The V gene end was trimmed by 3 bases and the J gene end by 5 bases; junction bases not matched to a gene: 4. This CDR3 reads CASSAGTSGSDEQYF. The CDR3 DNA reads TGTGCCAGCAGCGCCGGGACTAGCGGGAGCGACGAGCAGTACTTC.

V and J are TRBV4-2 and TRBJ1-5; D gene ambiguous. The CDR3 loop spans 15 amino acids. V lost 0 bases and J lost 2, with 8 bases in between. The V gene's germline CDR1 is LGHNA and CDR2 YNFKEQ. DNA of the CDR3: TGTGCCAGCAGCCAAGAGGACGGGCGCAATCAGCCCCAGCATTTT. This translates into CASSQEDGRNQPQHF.

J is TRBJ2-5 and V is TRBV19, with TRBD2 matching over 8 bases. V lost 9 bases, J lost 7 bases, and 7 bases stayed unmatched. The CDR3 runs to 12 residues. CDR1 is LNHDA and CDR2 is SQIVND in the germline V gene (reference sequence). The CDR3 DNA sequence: TGTGCCAGCTCTAGCGGGTTTGGGACCCAGTACTTC. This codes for CASSSGFGTQYF.

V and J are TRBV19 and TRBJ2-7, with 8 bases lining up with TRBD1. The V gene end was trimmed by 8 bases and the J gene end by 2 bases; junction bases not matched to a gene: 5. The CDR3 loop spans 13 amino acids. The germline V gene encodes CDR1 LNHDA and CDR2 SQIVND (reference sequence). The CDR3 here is CASGEQGAYEQYF. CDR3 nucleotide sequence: TGTGCCAGTGGGGAACAGGGGGCCTACGAGCAGTACTTC. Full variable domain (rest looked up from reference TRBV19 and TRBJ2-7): DGGITQSPKYLFRKEGQNVTLSCEQNLNHDAMYWYRQDPGQGLRLIYYSQIVNDFQKGDIAEGYSVSREKKESFPLTVTSAQKNPTAFYLCASGEQGAYEQYFGPGTRLTVT.

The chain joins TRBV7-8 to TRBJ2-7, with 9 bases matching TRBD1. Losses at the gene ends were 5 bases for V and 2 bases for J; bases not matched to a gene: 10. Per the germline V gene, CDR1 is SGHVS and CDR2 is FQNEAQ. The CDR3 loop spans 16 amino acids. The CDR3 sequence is CASSLDLRQGAYEQYF. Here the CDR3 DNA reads TGTGCCAGCAGCCTCGACCTAAGACAGGGGGCCTACGAGCAGTACTTC.

The CDR3 DNA reads TGTGCCAGCAGCGTGACGGCGGGCACAGATACGCAGTATTTT. Protein sequence: CASSVTAGTDTQYF. The J gene is TRBJ2-3, the V gene TRBV7-9, with D unclear. V was cut by 5 bases and J by 1 base, with 10 bases left in between. Germline CDR1 and CDR2: SEHNR and FQNEAQ (reference sequence). CDR3 length equals 14 residues.

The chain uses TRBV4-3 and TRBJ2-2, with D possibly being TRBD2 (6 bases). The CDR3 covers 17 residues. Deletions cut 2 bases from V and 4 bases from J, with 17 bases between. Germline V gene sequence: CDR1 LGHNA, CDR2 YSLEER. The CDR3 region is CASSQTGVYTTTGELFF. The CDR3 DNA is TGCGCCAGCAGCCAAACGGGGGTTTACACAACCACCGGGGAGCTGTTTTTT.

The CDR3 coding sequence is TGTGCCAGCAGCGCGGGACCCATCCCTTCACCCCTCCACTTT. Amino acid sequence: CASSAGPIPSPLHF. The genes are TRBV3-1 (or the pseudogene TRBV3-2) and TRBJ1-6; weak D call: TRBD1 (5 bases). This CDR3 has 14 residues. Germline CDR1 reads LGHDT; CDR2 reads YNNKEL (reference sequence). Trimming stripped 5 bases from V and 9 bases from J, with 14 bases between.

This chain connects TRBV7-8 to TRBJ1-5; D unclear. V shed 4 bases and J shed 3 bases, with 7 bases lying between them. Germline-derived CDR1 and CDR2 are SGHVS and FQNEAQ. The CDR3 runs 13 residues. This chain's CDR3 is CASSSTINQPQHF. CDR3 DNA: TGTGCCAGCAGCTCGACCATCAATCAGCCCCAGCATTTT. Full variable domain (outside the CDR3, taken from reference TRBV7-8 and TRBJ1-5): GAGVSQSPRYKVAKRGQDVALRCDPISGHVSLFWYQQALGQGPEFLTYFQNEAQLDKSGLPSDRFFAERPEGSVSTLKIQRTQQEDSAVYLCASSSTINQPQHFGDGTRLSIL.

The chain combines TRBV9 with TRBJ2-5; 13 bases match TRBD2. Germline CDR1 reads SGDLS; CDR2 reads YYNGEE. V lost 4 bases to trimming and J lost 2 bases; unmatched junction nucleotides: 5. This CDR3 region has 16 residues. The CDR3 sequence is CASSLSGLAGQETQYF. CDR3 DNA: TGTGCCAGCAGCTTATCGGGACTAGCGGGACAAGAGACCCAGTACTTC.

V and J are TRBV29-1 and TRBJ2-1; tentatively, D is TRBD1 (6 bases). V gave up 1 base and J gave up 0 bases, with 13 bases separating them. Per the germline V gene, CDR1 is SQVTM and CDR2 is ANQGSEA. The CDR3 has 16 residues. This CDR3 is CSVEAETGLSYNEQFF. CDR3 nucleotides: TGCAGCGTTGAAGCCGAGACAGGCCTCTCCTACAATGAGCAGTTCTTC.

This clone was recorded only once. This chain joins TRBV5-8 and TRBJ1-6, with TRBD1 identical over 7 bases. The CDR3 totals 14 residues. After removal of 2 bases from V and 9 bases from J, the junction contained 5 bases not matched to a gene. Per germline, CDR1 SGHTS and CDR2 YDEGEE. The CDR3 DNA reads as TGTGCCAGCAGCTTTGGACAGGCGGGTTCACCCCTCCACTTT. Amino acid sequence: CASSFGQAGSPLHF.